The rows below give T cell receptor beta chains drawn from one sample of a study of human T cells and chemical hapten exposure. TCRdb analysed the RACE reads with MiXCR anew, one entry per CDR3 protein. The sample contains tens of thousands of distinct CDR3 sequences, 8.5% to 10% of which appear only once. The starting material was whole blood, obtained in connection with sensitization to the hapten diphenylcyclopropenone (DPC). All receptors derive from a woman aged 25 to 45 with alopecia areata. Some clones in this sample may be carry-over from other donors' samples. The CDR3 runs from the conserved cysteine through the conserved F or W. D genes are given only for firm matches. Clone size is not always given. Where it is, it says once, few, many or a class for expanded clones.

TRBJ1-2 . many TRBV4-2 CASSQDGRQVYGYTF TGTGCCAGCAGCCAAGATGGGCGGCAGGTCTATGGCTACACCTTC
TRBJ1-5 TRBD1 many TRBV7-8 CASSPGEGAGGNQPQHF TGTGCCAGCAGCCCCGGGGAGGGGGCTGGGGGCAATCAGCCCCAGCATTTT
TRBJ2-7 TRBD2 . TRBV28 CASSLMGGGVYEQYF TGTGCCAGCAGTTTAATGGGCGGGGGGGTTTACGAGCAGTACTTC
TRBJ2-7 . few TRBV6-6 CASSQATQSSYEQYF TGTGCCAGCAGCCAGGCCACACAGAGCTCCTACGAGCAGTACTTC
TRBJ1-5 . few TRBV3-1 CASSQVGGKEPQHF TGTGCCAGCAGCCAAGTCGGGGGAAAGGAGCCCCAGCATTTT
TRBJ1-3 . many TRBV19 CASSSTDSGNTIYF TGTGCCAGTAGTTCGACGGACTCTGGAAACACCATATATTTT
TRBJ1-1 . . TRBV11-1 CASSLEMNTEVFF TGTGCCAGCAGCTTAGAGATGAACACTGAAGTTTTCTTT
TRBJ2-5 . . TRBV12-3/TRBV12-4 CASSLALVRVGQYF TGTGCCAGCAGTTTAGCGTTGGTCCGGGTTGGCCAGTACTTC
TRBJ2-3 . . TRBV11-2 CASSLGPGGAGQYF TGTGCCAGCAGCTTAGGGCCCGGCGGCGCGGGGCAGTATTTT
TRBJ2-7 TRBD1 . TRBV6-1 CASSVQQGGYEQYF TGTGCCAGCAGTGTTCAACAGGGGGGCTACGAGCAGTACTTC
TRBJ1-1 . many TRBV30 CAWSRLAVGNTEAFF TGTGCCTGGAGTCGCCTAGCCGTCGGGAACACTGAAGCTTTCTTT
TRBJ1-1 . . TRBV7-2 CASSPARGLNTEAFF TGTGCCAGCAGCCCCGCCCGGGGCTTGAACACTGAAGCTTTCTTT
TRBJ1-6 . many TRBV19 CASSAYILGIDSPLHF TGTGCCAGTAGTGCCTACATCCTAGGGATTGATTCACCCCTCCACTTT
TRBJ2-2 TRBD1 few TRBV29-1 CSVKTGGNTGELFF TGCAGCGTTAAGACAGGGGGTAACACCGGGGAGCTGTTTTTT
TRBJ2-5 . few TRBV7-2 CASSADSAGTQYF TGTGCCAGCAGCGCAGACTCTGCCGGGACCCAGTACTTC
TRBJ1-4 . few TRBV9 CASSPRVGENEKLFF TGTGCCAGCAGCCCGCGAGTCGGGGAAAATGAAAAACTGTTTTTT
TRBJ2-5 TRBD1 few TRBV20-1 CSAISDRGQETQYF TGCAGTGCTATCTCGGACAGGGGACAAGAGACCCAGTACTTC
TRBJ2-4 . few TRBV4-3 CASSQDNKNIQYF TGCGCCAGCAGCCAAGACAACAAAAACATTCAGTACTTC
TRBJ2-2 . many TRBV19 CASSKEGTSLFTGELFF TGTGCCAGTAGTAAAGAGGGGACGTCGCTCTTCACCGGGGAGCTGTTTTTT
TRBJ2-5 . . TRBV18 CASSPGRETQYF TGTGCCAGCTCACCAGGGAGGGAGACCCAGTACTTC
TRBJ1-6 . few TRBV3-1 CASSQGLDNSPLHF TGTGCCAGCAGCCAGGGTTTGGATAATTCACCCCTCCACTTT
TRBJ1-2 TRBD1 . TRBV29-1 CSVDPGRGLGYTF TGCAGCGTTGACCCCGGCAGGGGGCTTGGCTACACCTTC
TRBJ2-4 TRBD2 many TRBV18 CASSPSGSEPGGNIQYF TGTGCCAGCTCACCGTCAGGAAGTGAGCCGGGGGGAAACATTCAGTACTTC
TRBJ2-7 TRBD2 . TRBV7-9 CASSPTSGDVYEQYF TGTGCCAGCAGCCCGACTAGCGGGGACGTCTACGAGCAGTACTTC
TRBJ2-1 TRBD2 . TRBV7-6 CASSQGLAGGTDPNEQFF TGTGCCAGCAGCCAGGGACTAGCGGGGGGCACGGATCCCAATGAGCAGTTCTTC
TRBJ2-2 . medium-sized TRBV12-3/TRBV12-4 CASSPLKSRSGELFF TGTGCCAGCAGCCCGTTAAAGTCTAGGTCCGGGGAGCTGTTTTTT
TRBJ1-6 TRBD1 few TRBV9 CASSVRDRESPLHF TGTGCCAGCAGCGTCCGGGACAGGGAATCACCCCTCCACTTT
TRBJ2-7 TRBD1 few TRBV10-3 CAISAGQGNYYEQYF TGTGCCATCAGTGCTGGACAGGGGAACTATTACGAGCAGTACTTC
TRBJ2-3 . many TRBV7-6 CASSPTYLDTQYF TGTGCCAGCAGCCCAACTTATCTAGATACGCAGTATTTT
TRBJ2-7 . many TRBV9 CASSSARDYEQYF TGTGCCAGCAGCTCAGCCAGGGACTACGAGCAGTACTTC
TRBJ2-1 TRBD1 many TRBV15 CATSREGDSYNEQFF TGTGCCACCAGCAGAGAGGGGGACAGCTACAATGAGCAGTTCTTC
TRBJ1-2 . . TRBV12-3/TRBV12-4 CASSLAGQIMDGYTF TGTGCCAGCAGTTTGGCTGGACAAATAATGGATGGCTACACCTTC
TRBJ2-5 . . TRBV7-8 CASSSGIQETQYF TGTGCCAGCAGCTCGGGGATTCAAGAGACCCAGTACTTC
TRBJ1-3 TRBD1 . TRBV5-4 CASSLGRGRVAGNTIYF TGTGCCAGCAGCTTGGGGAGGGGGCGTGTGGCTGGAAACACCATATATTTT
TRBJ2-7 . . TRBV12-3/TRBV12-4 CASSWTALSYEQYF TGTGCCAGCAGTTGGACAGCCTTATCCTACGAGCAGTACTTC
TRBJ2-3 TRBD1 few TRBV12-3/TRBV12-4 CASSPDLTGHQFADTQYF TGTGCCAGCAGTCCAGACCTGACAGGGCATCAGTTTGCAGATACGCAGTATTTT
TRBJ2-7 . . TRBV3-1 CASSLPASLQYF TGTGCCAGCAGCCTCCCAGCTAGCCTACAGTACTTC
TRBJ2-3 . few TRBV10-3 CAISGRLDTQYF TGTGCCATCAGCGGCCGGCTAGATACGCAGTATTTT
TRBJ2-7 . few TRBV29-1 CSVSDRNSYEQYF TGCAGCGTTTCCGACAGGAACTCCTACGAGCAGTACTTC
TRBJ1-6 . . TRBV11-3 CASSESYVSPLHF TGTGCCAGCAGCGAGAGTTACGTTTCACCCCTCCACTTT
TRBJ2-7 . few TRBV7-2 CASSLVPGDEQYF TGTGCCAGCAGCTTAGTCCCCGGAGACGAGCAGTACTTC